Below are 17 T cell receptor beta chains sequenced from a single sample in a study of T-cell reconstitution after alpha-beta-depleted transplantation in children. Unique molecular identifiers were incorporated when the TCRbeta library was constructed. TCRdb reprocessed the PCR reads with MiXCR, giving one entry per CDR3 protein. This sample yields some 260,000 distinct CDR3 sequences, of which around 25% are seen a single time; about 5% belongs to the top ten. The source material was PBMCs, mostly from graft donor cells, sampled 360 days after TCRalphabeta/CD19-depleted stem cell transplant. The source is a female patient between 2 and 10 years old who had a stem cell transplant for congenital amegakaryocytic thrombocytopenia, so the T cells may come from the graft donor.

CDR3 region: CASSLIGGGTDTQYF. DNA for the CDR3: TGTGCCAGCAGCTTAATCGGCGGGGGCACAGATACGCAGTATTTT. The gene calls are TRBV7-3 and TRBJ2-3; D is possibly TRBD2 (6 bases). The CDR3 has 15 amino acids. Germline CDR1 SGHTA, CDR2 FQGTGA. V was shortened by 1 base and J by 1 base, with 9 bases between the two germline ends.

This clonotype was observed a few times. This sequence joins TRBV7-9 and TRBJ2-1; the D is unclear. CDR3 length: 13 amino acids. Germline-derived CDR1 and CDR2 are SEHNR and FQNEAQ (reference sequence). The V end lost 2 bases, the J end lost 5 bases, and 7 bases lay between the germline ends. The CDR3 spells CASSLSQNNEQFF. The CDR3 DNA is TGTGCCAGCAGCTTATCCCAGAACAATGAGCAGTTCTTC.

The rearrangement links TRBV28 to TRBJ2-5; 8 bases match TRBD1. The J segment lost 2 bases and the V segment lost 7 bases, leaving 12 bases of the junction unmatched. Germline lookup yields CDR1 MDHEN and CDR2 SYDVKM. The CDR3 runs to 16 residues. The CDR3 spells CASTHSRGTGQETQYF. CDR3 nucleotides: TGTGCCAGCACCCATTCCAGGGGGACAGGACAAGAGACCCAGTACTTC.

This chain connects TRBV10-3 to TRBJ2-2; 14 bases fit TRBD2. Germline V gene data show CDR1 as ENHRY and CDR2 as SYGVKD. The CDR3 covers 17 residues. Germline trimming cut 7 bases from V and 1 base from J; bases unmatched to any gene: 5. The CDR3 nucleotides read TGTGCCATCACCACAGGACTAGCGGGGGGGAACACCGGGGAGCTGTTTTTT. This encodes CAITTGLAGGNTGELFF.

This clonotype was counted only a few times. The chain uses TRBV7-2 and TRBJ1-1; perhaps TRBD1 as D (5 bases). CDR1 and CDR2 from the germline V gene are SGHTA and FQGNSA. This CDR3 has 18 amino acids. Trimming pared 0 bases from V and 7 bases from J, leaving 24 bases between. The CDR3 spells CASSLALVQDGLENEAFF. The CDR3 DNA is TGTGCCAGCAGCTTAGCGTTGGTACAGGACGGGTTGGAGAATGAAGCTTTCTTT.

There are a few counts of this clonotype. The CDR3 sequence: CASSPGTVASPLHF. Written as DNA, the CDR3 is TGTGCCAGCAGCCCCGGGACAGTGGCCTCACCCCTCCACTTT. J is TRBJ1-6 and V is TRBV7-9; TRBD1 agrees at 7 bases. Germline V gene data show CDR1 as SEHNR and CDR2 as FQNEAQ (reference sequence). The CDR3 has 14 residues. J lost 10 bases, V lost 5 bases, and 8 bases had no gene match.

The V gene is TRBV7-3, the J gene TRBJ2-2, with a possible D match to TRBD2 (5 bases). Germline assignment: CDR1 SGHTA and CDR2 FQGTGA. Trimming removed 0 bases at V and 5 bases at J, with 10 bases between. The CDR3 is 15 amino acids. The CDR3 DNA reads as TGTGCCAGCAGCTTAACTGGGAGCGAAACCGGGGAGCTGTTTTTT. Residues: CASSLTGSETGELFF. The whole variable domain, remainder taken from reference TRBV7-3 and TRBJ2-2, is GAGVSQTPSNKVTEKGKYVELRCDPISGHTALYWYRQSLGQGPEFLIYFQGTGAADDSGLPNDRFFAVRPEGSVSTLKIQRTERGDSAVYLCASSLTGSETGELFFGEGSRLTVL.

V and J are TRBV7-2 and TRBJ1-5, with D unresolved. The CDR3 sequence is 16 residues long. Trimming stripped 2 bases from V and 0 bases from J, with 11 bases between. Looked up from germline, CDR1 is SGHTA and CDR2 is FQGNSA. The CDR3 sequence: CASSLWGGFSNQPQHF. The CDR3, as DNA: TGTGCCAGCAGCTTATGGGGTGGTTTTAGCAATCAGCCCCAGCATTTT.

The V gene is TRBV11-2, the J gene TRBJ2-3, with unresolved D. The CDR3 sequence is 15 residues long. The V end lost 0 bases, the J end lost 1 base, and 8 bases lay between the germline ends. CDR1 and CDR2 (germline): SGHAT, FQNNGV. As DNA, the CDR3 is TGTGCCAGCAGCTTAGATTGGCAGGGCACAGATACGCAGTATTTT. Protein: CASSLDWQGTDTQYF.

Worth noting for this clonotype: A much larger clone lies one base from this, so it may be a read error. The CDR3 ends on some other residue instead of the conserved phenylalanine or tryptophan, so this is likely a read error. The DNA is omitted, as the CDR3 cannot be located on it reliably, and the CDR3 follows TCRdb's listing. This CDR3 is CASSSRAGASNQPQHV. The V and J genes are TRBV21-1 and TRBJ1-5; the D segment call TRBD1 is taken from the table without a DNA check. TRBV21-1 constitutes a pseudogene. Inclusive of both ends, the CDR3 amounts to 16 amino acids.

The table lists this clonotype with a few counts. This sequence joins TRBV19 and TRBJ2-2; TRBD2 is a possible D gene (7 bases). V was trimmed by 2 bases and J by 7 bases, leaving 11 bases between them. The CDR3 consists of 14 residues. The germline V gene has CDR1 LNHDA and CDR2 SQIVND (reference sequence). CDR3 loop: CASSIWGGHGELFF. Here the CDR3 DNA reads TGTGCCAGTAGTATATGGGGGGGCCACGGGGAGCTGTTTTTT.

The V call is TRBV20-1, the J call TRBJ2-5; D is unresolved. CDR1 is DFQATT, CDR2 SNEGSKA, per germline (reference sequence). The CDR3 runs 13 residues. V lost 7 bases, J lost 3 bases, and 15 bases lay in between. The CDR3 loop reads CSGFAVREETQYF. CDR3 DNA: TGCAGTGGATTCGCAGTCAGAGAAGAGACCCAGTACTTC.

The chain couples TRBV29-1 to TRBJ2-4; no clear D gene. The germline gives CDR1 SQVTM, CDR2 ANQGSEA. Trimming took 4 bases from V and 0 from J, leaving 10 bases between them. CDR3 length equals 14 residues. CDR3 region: CSVVGRLAKNIQYF. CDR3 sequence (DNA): TGCAGCGTTGTTGGACGTCTAGCCAAAAACATTCAGTACTTC.

The CDR3 here is CSARDQRAAYTDTQYF. In nucleotides, the CDR3 is TGCAGTGCTAGAGACCAGCGGGCCGCTTACACAGATACGCAGTATTTT. This chain uses TRBV20-1 with TRBJ2-3, with D perhaps matching TRBD2 (6 bases). Germline CDR1 reads DFQATT; CDR2 reads SNEGSKA (reference sequence). Deletions cut 0 bases from V and 2 bases from J, with 15 bases between. The CDR3 has 16 residues.

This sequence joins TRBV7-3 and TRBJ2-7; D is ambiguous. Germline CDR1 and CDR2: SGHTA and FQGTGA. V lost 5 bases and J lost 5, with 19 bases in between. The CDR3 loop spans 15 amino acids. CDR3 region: CASSPRWANLNEQYF. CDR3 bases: TGTGCCAGCAGCCCCCGGTGGGCTAATCTCAACGAGCAGTACTTC.

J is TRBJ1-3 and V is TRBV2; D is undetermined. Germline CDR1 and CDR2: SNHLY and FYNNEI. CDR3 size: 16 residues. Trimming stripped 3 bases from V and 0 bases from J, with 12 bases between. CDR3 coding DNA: TGTGCCAGCAGTGACGTTCGGGTCCGCTCTGGAAACACCATATATTTT. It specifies CASSDVRVRSGNTIYF.

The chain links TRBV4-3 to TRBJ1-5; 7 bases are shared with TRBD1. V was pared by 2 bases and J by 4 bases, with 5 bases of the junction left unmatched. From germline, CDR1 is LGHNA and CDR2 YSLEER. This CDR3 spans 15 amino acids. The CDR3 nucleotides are TGCGCCAGCAGCCAACATGACAGGGCGAATCAGCCCCAGCATTTT. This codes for CASSQHDRANQPQHF.